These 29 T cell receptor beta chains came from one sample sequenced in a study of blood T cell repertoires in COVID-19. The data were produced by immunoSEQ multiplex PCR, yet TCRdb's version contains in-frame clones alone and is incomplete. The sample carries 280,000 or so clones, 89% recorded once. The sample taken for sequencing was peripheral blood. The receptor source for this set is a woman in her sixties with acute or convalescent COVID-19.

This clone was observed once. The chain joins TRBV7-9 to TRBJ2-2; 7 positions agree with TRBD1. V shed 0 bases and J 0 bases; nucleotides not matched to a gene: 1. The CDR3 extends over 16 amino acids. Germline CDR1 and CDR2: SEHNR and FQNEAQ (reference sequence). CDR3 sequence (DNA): TGTGCCAGCAGCTTAGCAGGGACAGCGAACACCGGGGAGCTGTTTTTT. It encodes CASSLAGTANTGELFF.

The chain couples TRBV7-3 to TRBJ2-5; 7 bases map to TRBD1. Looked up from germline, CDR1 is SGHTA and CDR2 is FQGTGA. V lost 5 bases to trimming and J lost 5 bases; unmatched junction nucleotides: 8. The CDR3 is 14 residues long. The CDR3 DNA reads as TGTGCCAGCAGCCCCGGACAGGCACCGGAGACCCAGTACTTC. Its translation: CASSPGQAPETQYF.

The CDR3 DNA reads as TGTGCCAGCCTGGGGACAGGGAGTACCGGGGAGCTGTTTTTT. Translated: CASLGTGSTGELFF. V usage is TRBV25-1 and J usage is TRBJ2-2; TRBD1 aligns across 9 bases. The CDR3 is 14 residues long. Trimming cost V 8 bases and J 5 bases; bases outside gene matches: 6. CDR1 is MGHDK and CDR2 is SYGVNS in the germline V gene.

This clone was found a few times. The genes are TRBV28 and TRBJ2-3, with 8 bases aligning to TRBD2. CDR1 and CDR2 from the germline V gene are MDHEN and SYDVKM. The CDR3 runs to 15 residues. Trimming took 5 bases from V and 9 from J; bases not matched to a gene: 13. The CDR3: CASSPLAAAGRTQYF. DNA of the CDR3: TGTGCCAGCAGTCCACTAGCGGCAGCGGGAAGAACGCAGTATTTT.

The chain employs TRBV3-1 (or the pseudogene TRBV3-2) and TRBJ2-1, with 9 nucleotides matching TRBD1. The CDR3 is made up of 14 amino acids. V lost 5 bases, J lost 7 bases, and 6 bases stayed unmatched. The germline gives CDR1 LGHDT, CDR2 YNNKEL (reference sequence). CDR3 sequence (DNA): TGTGCCAGCAGCGCTCGACAGGGGGTGAATGAGCAGTTCTTC. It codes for CASSARQGVNEQFF.

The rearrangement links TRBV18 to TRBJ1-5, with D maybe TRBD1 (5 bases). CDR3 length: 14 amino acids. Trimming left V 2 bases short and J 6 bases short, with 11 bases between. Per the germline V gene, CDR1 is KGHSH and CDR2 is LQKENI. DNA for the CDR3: TGTGCCAGCTCACCAGTGGGGGGAAGTCAGCCCCAGCATTTT. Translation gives CASSPVGGSQPQHF.

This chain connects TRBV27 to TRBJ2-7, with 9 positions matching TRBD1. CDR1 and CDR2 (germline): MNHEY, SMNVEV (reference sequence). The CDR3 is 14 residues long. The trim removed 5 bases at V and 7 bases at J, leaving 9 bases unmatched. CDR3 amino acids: CASSQQGATGEQYF. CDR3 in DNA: TGTGCCAGCAGTCAACAGGGGGCCACGGGGGAGCAGTACTTC.

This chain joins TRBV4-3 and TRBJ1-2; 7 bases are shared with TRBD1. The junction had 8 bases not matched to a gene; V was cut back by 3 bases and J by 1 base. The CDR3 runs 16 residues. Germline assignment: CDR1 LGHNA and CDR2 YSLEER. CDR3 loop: CASSQYEQGSNYGYTF. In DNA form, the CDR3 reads TGCGCCAGCAGCCAGTACGAACAGGGGAGTAACTATGGCTACACCTTC.

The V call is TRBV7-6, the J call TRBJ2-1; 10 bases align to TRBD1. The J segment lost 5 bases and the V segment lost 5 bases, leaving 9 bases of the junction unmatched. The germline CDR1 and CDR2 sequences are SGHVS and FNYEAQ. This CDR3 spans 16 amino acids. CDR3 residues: CASSPLDRGRNNEQFF. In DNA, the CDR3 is TGTGCCAGCAGCCCATTAGACAGGGGGCGAAACAATGAGCAGTTCTTC.

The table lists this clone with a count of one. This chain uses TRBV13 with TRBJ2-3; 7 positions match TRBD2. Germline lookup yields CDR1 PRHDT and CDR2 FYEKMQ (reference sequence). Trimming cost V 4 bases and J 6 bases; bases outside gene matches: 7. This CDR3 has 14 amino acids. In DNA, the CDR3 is TGTGCCAGCAGCTCTCTGGGGGGAGGGGATACGCAGTATTTT. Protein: CASSSLGGGDTQYF.

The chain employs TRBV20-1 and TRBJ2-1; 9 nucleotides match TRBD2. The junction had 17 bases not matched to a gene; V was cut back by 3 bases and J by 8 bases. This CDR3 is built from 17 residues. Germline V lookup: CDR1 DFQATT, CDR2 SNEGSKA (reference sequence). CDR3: CSASSLAGSARRDEQFF. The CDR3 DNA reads TGCAGTGCTAGTTCGCTAGCGGGGTCGGCCCGTCGCGATGAGCAGTTCTTC.

This CDR3 reads CASLGRLGTSTDTQYF. The DNA for the CDR3 is TGTGCCAGCTTAGGACGACTAGGGACCAGCACAGATACGCAGTATTTT. The chain is built from TRBV18 and TRBJ2-3, with D possibly TRBD2 on 6 matching bases. The CDR3 extends over 16 amino acids. In germline, CDR1 is KGHSH, CDR2 LQKENI. Trimming pared 7 bases from V and 0 bases from J, leaving 17 bases between.

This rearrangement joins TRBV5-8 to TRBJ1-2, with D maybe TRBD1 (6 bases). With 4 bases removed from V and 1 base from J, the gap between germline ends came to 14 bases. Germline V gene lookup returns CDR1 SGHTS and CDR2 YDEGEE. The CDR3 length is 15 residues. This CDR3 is CASSIGQRSNYGYTF. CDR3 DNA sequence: TGTGCCAGCAGCATTGGACAGAGAAGTAACTATGGCTACACCTTC.

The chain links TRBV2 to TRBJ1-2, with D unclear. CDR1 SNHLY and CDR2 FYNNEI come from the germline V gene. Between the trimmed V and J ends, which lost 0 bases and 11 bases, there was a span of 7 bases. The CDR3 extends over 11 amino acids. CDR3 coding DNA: TGTGCCAGCAGTGAAGCCACGAGGTACACCTTC. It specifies CASSEATRYTF.

CDR3 coding DNA: TGTGCCAGCAGCGTAGGAGGGACTTTTTTTTCCTACGAGCAGTACTTC. Encoded protein: CASSVGGTFFSYEQYF. The chain joins TRBV9 to TRBJ2-7, with D tentatively TRBD2 (6 bases). The germline V gene has CDR1 SGDLS and CDR2 YYNGEE. The V and J ends lost 0 bases and 1 base respectively, with 14 bases between them. This CDR3 comprises 16 residues.

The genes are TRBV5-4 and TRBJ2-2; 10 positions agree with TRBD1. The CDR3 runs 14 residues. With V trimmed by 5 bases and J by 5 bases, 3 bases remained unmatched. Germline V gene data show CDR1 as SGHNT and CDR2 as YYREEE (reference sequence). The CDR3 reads CASRTGQGTGELFF. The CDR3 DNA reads TGTGCCAGCAGGACGGGACAGGGGACCGGGGAGCTGTTTTTT.

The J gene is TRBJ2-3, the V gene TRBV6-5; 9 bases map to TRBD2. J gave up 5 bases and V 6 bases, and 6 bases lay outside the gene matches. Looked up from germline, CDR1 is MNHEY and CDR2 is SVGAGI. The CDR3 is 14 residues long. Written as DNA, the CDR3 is TGTGCCAGCAGCTCGGGACTAGCAGTAGATACGCAGTATTTT. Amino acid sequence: CASSSGLAVDTQYF.

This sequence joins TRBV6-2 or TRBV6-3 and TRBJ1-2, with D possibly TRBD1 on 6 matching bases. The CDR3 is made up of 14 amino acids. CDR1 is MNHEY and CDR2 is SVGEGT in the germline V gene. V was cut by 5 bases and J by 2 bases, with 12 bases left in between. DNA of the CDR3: TGTGCCAGCAGTCCCCGCGACAGGAACTATGGCTACACCTTC. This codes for CASSPRDRNYGYTF.

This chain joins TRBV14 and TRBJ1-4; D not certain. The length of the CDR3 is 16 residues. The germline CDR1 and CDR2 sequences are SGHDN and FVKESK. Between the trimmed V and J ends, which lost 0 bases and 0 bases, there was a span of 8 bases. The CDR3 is CASSQESLATNEKLFF. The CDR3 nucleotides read TGTGCCAGCAGCCAAGAGAGCCTCGCAACTAATGAAAAACTGTTTTTT.

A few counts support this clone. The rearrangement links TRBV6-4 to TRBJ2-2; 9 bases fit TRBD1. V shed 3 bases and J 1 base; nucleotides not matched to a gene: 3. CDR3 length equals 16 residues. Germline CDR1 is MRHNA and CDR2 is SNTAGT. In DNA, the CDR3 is TGTGCCAGCAGTGAAATGGGACAGGGGAACACCGGGGAGCTGTTTTTT. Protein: CASSEMGQGNTGELFF.

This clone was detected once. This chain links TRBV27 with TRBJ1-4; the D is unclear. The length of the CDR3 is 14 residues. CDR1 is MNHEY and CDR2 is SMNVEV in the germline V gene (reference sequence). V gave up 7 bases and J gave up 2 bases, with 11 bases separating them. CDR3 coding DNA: TGTGCCAGCAAGGGCGGGGAGACTAATGAAAAACTGTTTTTT. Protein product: CASKGGETNEKLFF. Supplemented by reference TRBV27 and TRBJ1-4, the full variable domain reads EAQVTQNPRYLITVTGKKLTVTCSQNMNHEYMSWYRQDPGLGLRQIYYSMNVEVTDKGDVPEGYKVSRKEKRNFPLILESPSPNQTSLYFCASKGGETNEKLFFGSGTQLSVL.

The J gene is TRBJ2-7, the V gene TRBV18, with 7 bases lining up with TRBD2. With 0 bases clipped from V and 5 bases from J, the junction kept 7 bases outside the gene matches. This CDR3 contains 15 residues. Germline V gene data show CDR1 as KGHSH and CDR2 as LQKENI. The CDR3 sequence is CASSPPPSGNHEQYF. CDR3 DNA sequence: TGTGCCAGCTCACCACCTCCCAGCGGGAACCACGAGCAGTACTTC.

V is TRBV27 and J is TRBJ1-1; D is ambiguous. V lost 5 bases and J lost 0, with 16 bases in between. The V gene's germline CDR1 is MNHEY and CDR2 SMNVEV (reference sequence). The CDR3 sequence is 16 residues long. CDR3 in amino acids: CASSTAAPILNTEAFF. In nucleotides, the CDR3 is TGTGCCAGCAGTACAGCCGCCCCCATCCTGAACACTGAAGCTTTCTTT.

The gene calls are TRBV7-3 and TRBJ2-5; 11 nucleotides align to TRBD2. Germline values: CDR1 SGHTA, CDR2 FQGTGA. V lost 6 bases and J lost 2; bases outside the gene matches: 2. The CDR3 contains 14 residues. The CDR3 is CASSRTSGQETQYF. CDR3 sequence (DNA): TGTGCCAGCAGTCGGACTAGCGGGCAAGAGACCCAGTACTTC.

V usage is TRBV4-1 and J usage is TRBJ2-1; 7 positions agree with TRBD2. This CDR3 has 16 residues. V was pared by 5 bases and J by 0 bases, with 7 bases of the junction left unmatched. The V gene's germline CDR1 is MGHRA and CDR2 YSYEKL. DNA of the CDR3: TGCGCCAGCAGCTCGCAGCGGGGAAGCTCCTACAATGAGCAGTTCTTC. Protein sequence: CASSSQRGSSYNEQFF.

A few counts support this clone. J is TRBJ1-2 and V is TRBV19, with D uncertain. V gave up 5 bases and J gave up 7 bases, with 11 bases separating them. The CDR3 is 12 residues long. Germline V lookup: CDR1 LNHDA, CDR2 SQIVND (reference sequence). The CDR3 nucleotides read TGTGCCAGTAGTCTTCGGGAGGGTGGCTACACCTTC. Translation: CASSLREGGYTF.

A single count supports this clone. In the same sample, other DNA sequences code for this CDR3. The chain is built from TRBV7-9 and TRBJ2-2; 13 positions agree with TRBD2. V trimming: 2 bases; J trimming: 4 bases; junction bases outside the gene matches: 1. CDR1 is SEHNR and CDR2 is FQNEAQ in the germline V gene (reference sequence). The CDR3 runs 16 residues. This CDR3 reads CASSLTSGRATGELFF. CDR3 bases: TGTGCCAGCAGCTTAACTAGCGGGAGGGCCACCGGGGAGCTGTTTTTT. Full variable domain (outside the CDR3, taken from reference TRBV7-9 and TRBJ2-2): DTGVSQNPRHKITKRGQNVTFRCDPISEHNRLYWYRQTLGQGPEFLTYFQNEAQLEKSRLLSDRFSAERPKGSFSTLEIQRTEQGDSAMYLCASSLTSGRATGELFFGEGSRLTVL.

The CDR3 spells CASFARGRTEAFF. As DNA, the CDR3 is TGTGCCAGCTTTGCCAGGGGAAGGACTGAAGCTTTCTTT. The V gene is TRBV28, the J gene TRBJ1-1, with D perhaps TRBD1 (6 bases). From germline, CDR1 is MDHEN and CDR2 SYDVKM. The V and J ends lost 8 bases and 5 bases respectively, with 15 bases between them. This CDR3 is 13 amino acids long.

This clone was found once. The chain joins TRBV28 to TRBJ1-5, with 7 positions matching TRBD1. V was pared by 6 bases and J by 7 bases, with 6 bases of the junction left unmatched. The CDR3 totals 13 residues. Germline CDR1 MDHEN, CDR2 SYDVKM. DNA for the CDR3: TGTGCCAGCAGATTGGAAGGGGGCCAGCCCCAGCATTTT. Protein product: CASRLEGGQPQHF.